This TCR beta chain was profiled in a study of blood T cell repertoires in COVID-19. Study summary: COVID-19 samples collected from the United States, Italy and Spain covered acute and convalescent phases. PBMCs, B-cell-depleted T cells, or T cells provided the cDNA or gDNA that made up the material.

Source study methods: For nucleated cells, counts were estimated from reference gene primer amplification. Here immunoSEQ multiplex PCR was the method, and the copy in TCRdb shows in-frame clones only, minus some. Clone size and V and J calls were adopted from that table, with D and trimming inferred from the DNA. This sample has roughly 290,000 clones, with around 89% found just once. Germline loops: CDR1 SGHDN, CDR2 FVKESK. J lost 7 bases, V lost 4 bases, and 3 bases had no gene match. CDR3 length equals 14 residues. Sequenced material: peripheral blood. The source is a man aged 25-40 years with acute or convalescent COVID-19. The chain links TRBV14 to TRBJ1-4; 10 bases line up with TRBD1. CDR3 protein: CASSRTGGFEKLFF. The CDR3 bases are TGTGCCAGCAGCCGGACAGGGGGGTTTGAAAAACTGTTTTTT. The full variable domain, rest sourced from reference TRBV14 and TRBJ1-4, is EAGVTQFPSHSVIEKGQTVTLRCDPISGHDNLYWYRRVMGKEIKFLLHFVKESKQDESGMPNNRFLAERTGGTYSTLKVQPAELEDSGVYFCASSRTGGFEKLFFGSGTQLSVL.